This TCR beta chain came from a study of cytomegalovirus exposure and HLA in healthy donors. Findings and limits, study-wide: Earlier results showed most TCR beta V segments being productive about 87% or about 30% of the time. In a later analysis, a missense DCLRE1C variant was linked to TCR beta V- and J-gene trimming. In a later analysis, the majority of CMV-associated beta chains seemingly showed HLA restriction.

PCR involved 60 Vbeta and 13 Jbeta primers. Measured with immunoSEQ multiplex PCR; TCRdb has only the in-frame clones, and not every one. Of 100,000 to 120,000 clones listed, roughly 80% are singletons. Per germline, CDR1 MNHEY and CDR2 SMNVEV (reference sequence). This CDR3 contains 14 residues. V shed 7 bases and J shed 2 bases, with 13 bases lying between them. On this clone: Its antigen remains unidentified.

The chain is built from TRBV27 and TRBJ2-3; a weak D match, TRBD2 (5 bases). Sequenced: PBMCs. This TCR came from a woman between 40 and 50 years old in good health and CMV-seropositive. The CDR3, as DNA: TGTGCCAGCACCCTGACCGGGGACACAGATACGCAGTATTTT. Its protein is CASTLTGDTDTQYF.